A single TCR beta chain is shown here with its context. The germline gene is not matched at one end of the junction; a read error may be the cause. TCRdb independently ran MiXCR on the PCR reads; one entry per CDR3 protein. Here the sample spans more than 550,000 distinct CDR3 sequences, around 25% being singletons. The CDR3 sequence is 12 residues long. These data belong to a study of molecular identifiers for immune sequencing clone quantification. The V gene is TRBV12-3 or TRBV12-4, the J gene TRBJ2-7; TRBD2 is a possible D gene (5 bases). The clonotype was recovered from a human donor in good health. Some libraries in this study had Jurkat cell RNA spiked in. Sequencing was done on a sample of naive CD8+ T cells from blood, with Jurkat cell RNA spiked in. The subset: FACS-sorted CD8+CD4-CCR7+CD45RA+ naive T cells. For the CDR3, the DNA is TGTGCCAGCAGCCAGGAAGACTACGAGCAGCACTTC. Residues: CASSQEDYEQHF.